Listed here are 24 T cell receptor beta chains from one sample, sequenced in a study of blood T cell repertoires in COVID-19 (dated by TCRdb to about 2020). The library was obtained by the immunoSEQ multiplex PCR assay. Imported from immuneACCESS, the table was reduced by TCRdb to in-frame sequences with V and J called. These copies leave out some clones; in studies compared against another copy, an unresolved V gene accounts for under half, and the cause of the remainder is not known. This sample holds about 480,000 clones; about 90% were observed only once. The ten largest account for just under 2% of the sample. The specimen sequenced was PBMCs or T cells enriched from blood (not recorded which). These TCRs come from a woman between 18 and 29 years old with acute COVID-19.

V gene TRBV12-3 or TRBV12-4 combines with J gene TRBJ1-2; possible D gene TRBD1, 6 bases. This CDR3 contains 13 residues. V gave up 6 bases and J gave up 12 bases, with 20 bases separating them. The DNA for the CDR3 is TGTGCCAGCAGAAAAAAAGGGACACACGGGGACACCTTC. Protein sequence: CASRKKGTHGDTF.

The V and J genes are TRBV7-9 and TRBJ2-7, with a possible D match to TRBD1 (5 bases). Germline CDR1 and CDR2: SEHNR and FQNEAQ (reference sequence). The CDR3 is 15 amino acids. Trimming took off 5 bases at V and 6 bases at J, with 20 bases between the two ends. In nucleotides, the CDR3 is TGTGCCAGCAGCCCAACGGACATCGGGTTCTCCGAGCAGTACTTC. This codes for CASSPTDIGFSEQYF.

The chain employs TRBV28 and TRBJ2-7; D is perhaps TRBD1 (6 bases). The CDR3 is 15 amino acids. V lost 5 bases to trimming and J lost 5 bases, with 19 bases between them. Germline-derived CDR1 and CDR2 are MDHEN and SYDVKM. CDR3 loop: CASSTTGFLTDEQYF. CDR3 nucleotides: TGTGCCAGCAGTACTACAGGGTTCCTAACCGACGAGCAGTACTTC.

The rearrangement uses TRBV4-1 and TRBJ2-7; 12 bases line up with TRBD1. Germline trimming cut 3 bases from V and 2 bases from J; bases unmatched to any gene: 8. The CDR3 covers 17 residues. Per germline, CDR1 MGHRA and CDR2 YSYEKL. Here the CDR3 DNA reads TGCGCCAGCAGCCAGGGGACAGGGGGCTCTGTCCCCTACGAGCAGTACTTC. It specifies CASSQGTGGSVPYEQYF.

The rearrangement uses TRBV11-2 and TRBJ2-5; tentative D call: TRBD2 (6 bases). Deletions cut 0 bases from V and 7 bases from J, with 9 bases between. Germline values: CDR1 SGHAT, CDR2 FQNNGV. The CDR3 runs 13 residues. This CDR3 is CASSLDLEGTQYF. In nucleotides, the CDR3 is TGTGCCAGCAGCTTAGATCTGGAGGGGACCCAGTACTTC.

V and J are TRBV6-1 and TRBJ2-3, with 7 bases matching TRBD1. This CDR3 has 18 amino acids. After removal of 4 bases from V and 1 base from J, the junction contained 14 bases not matched to a gene. Germline V gene data show CDR1 as MNHNS and CDR2 as SASEGT. CDR3 sequence reads: CASSAETGPLMGTDTQYF. CDR3 coding DNA: TGTGCCAGCAGTGCGGAGACAGGGCCCCTTATGGGCACAGATACGCAGTATTTT.

Only a few counts were recorded for this clone. The J gene is TRBJ1-1, the V gene TRBV3-1 (or the pseudogene TRBV3-2); 7 bases are a match to TRBD1. Trimming cost V 1 base and J 1 base; bases outside gene matches: 0. The CDR3 contains 14 residues. Per germline, CDR1 LGHDT and CDR2 YNNKEL (reference sequence). The DNA for the CDR3 is TGTGCCAGCAGCCAAGGGACAGGGAACACTGAAGCTTTCTTT. Protein product: CASSQGTGNTEAFF.

The rearrangement uses TRBV25-1 and TRBJ2-7; TRBD1 aligns across 10 bases. CDR3 length: 14 residues. Germline CDR1 reads MGHDK; CDR2 reads SYGVNS. V trimming: 5 bases; J trimming: 4 bases; junction bases outside the gene matches: 5. CDR3: CASSLGTGEYEQYF. The CDR3 DNA is TGTGCCAGCAGTCTCGGGACAGGGGAGTACGAGCAGTACTTC.

V and J are TRBV6-2 or TRBV6-3 and TRBJ1-5; D may be TRBD1 (5 bases). Trimming removed 4 bases from V and 7 bases from J, with 11 bases in between. CDR1 and CDR2 (germline): MNHEY, SVGEGT. The CDR3 extends over 13 amino acids. DNA for the CDR3: TGTGCCAGCAGTTCAGGGTGGGTGCAGCCCCAGCATTTT. Its protein product is CASSSGWVQPQHF.

This chain uses TRBV6-5 with TRBJ1-1, with D possibly TRBD1 on 6 matching bases. Germline lookup yields CDR1 MNHEY and CDR2 SVGAGI. Between the trimmed V and J ends, which lost 0 bases and 3 bases, there was a span of 14 bases. The CDR3 has 16 amino acids. The CDR3 protein is CASSYSKRGAYTEAFF. The CDR3 coding sequence is TGTGCCAGCAGTTACTCGAAACGGGGGGCGTACACTGAAGCTTTCTTT.

This clone is a singleton in its sample. The gene calls are TRBV7-9 and TRBJ2-3; 11 nucleotides line up with TRBD2. This CDR3 spans 17 amino acids. Germline lookup yields CDR1 SEHNR and CDR2 FQNEAQ (reference sequence). With 2 bases clipped from V and 2 bases from J, the junction kept 6 bases outside the gene matches. This CDR3 is CASSLTVAGGNTDTQYF. Written as DNA, the CDR3 is TGTGCCAGCAGCTTAACGGTAGCGGGAGGGAACACAGATACGCAGTATTTT.

The chain links TRBV7-2 to TRBJ2-7; 8 bases are shared with TRBD1. With 5 bases clipped from V and 4 bases from J, the junction kept 4 bases outside the gene matches. The CDR3 contains 13 residues. Looked up from germline, CDR1 is SGHTA and CDR2 is FQGNSA. CDR3 coding DNA: TGTGCCAGCAGCCCGGGACAGGAGTACGAGCAGTACTTC. Protein sequence: CASSPGQEYEQYF.

The rearrangement links TRBV5-1 to TRBJ1-3; D is unclear. V lost 4 bases to trimming and J lost 0 bases, with 8 bases between them. Germline V gene data show CDR1 as SGHRS and CDR2 as YFSETQ. The CDR3 is 14 amino acids. CDR3 sequence: CASSQDTSGNTIYF. CDR3 DNA: TGCGCCAGCAGCCAAGACACCTCTGGAAACACCATATATTTT.

V usage is TRBV10-2 and J usage is TRBJ1-4, with a tentative D call TRBD1 (5 bases). The CDR3 runs 12 residues. The V end was cut by 4 bases, the J end by 7 bases, with 7 bases between. Germline V lookup: CDR1 WSHSY, CDR2 SAAADI. The CDR3 spells CASSGDFEKLFF. The CDR3, as DNA: TGCGCCAGCAGTGGGGACTTTGAAAAACTGTTTTTT.

CDR3 residues: CASSESGVGTDTQYF. CDR3 DNA: TGCGCCAGCAGCGAGAGCGGGGTTGGGACAGATACGCAGTATTTT. The genes are TRBV4-1 and TRBJ2-3; 7 bases align to TRBD2. J gave up 3 bases and V 5 bases, and 8 bases lay outside the gene matches. The CDR3 consists of 15 residues. Germline-derived CDR1 and CDR2 are MGHRA and YSYEKL.

J is TRBJ2-2 and V is TRBV6-5; tentative D call: TRBD1 (5 bases). Germline V lookup: CDR1 MNHEY, CDR2 SVGAGI. The CDR3 covers 14 residues. Trimming removed 8 bases at V and 4 bases at J, with 14 bases between. DNA of the CDR3: TGTGCCAGCGCCCTACAGGTCAGCACCGGGGAGCTGTTTTTT. Translated, it gives CASALQVSTGELFF.

J is TRBJ1-1 and V is TRBV2; a weak D match, TRBD1 (5 bases). V was pared by 8 bases and J by 4 bases, with 8 bases between. Per the germline V gene, CDR1 is SNHLY and CDR2 is FYNNEI. The CDR3 sequence is 11 residues long. Written as DNA, the CDR3 is TGTGCCAGCGCGGGGGGCACTGAAGCTTTCTTT. Its translation is CASAGGTEAFF.

The chain joins TRBV7-9 to TRBJ2-1; 10 nucleotides agree with TRBD2. The CDR3 extends over 17 amino acids. CDR1 and CDR2 from the germline V gene are SEHNR and FQNEAQ (reference sequence). V dropped 0 bases and J dropped 5; count of bases not matched to a gene: 7. In nucleotides, the CDR3 is TGTGCCAGCAGCTTAGCGGGACTAGCGCGCAAAAACAATGAGCAGTTCTTC. This sequence encodes CASSLAGLARKNNEQFF.

The rearrangement uses TRBV12-5 and TRBJ2-1; 11 bases are shared with TRBD2. Trimming cost V 5 bases and J 6 bases; bases outside gene matches: 6. The V gene's germline CDR1 is LGHNT and CDR2 FRNRAP. The CDR3 spans 15 residues. The CDR3 nucleotides read TGTGCTAGTGGTCCCGGGCTAGCGGGGGGCAATGAGCAGTTCTTC. Translation gives CASGPGLAGGNEQFF.

The chain uses TRBV7-3 and TRBJ2-1, with a tentative D call TRBD2 (7 bases). This CDR3 has 15 residues. V was cut by 1 base and J by 7 bases, with 14 bases left in between. Germline CDR1 and CDR2: SGHTA and FQGTGA. The CDR3 DNA reads as TGTGCCAGCAGCTTAAGCGGGGGCCTCGGGAATGAGCAGTTCTTC. It codes for CASSLSGGLGNEQFF. Full variable domain (rest looked up from reference TRBV7-3 and TRBJ2-1): GAGVSQTPSNKVTEKGKYVELRCDPISGHTALYWYRQSLGQGPEFLIYFQGTGAADDSGLPNDRFFAVRPEGSVSTLKIQRTERGDSAVYLCASSLSGGLGNEQFFGPGTRLTVL.

V is TRBV2 and J is TRBJ1-1; 10 bases are shared with TRBD1. Losses at the gene ends were 6 bases for V and 6 bases for J; bases not matched to a gene: 7. The CDR3 has 14 residues. Germline V gives CDR1 SNHLY, CDR2 FYNNEI. CDR3 protein: CASRSTGGRAEAFF. CDR3 DNA: TGTGCCAGCAGGTCGACAGGGGGCAGGGCTGAAGCTTTCTTT.

This clone was counted between two and nine times. The chain employs TRBV7-9 and TRBJ2-7; D gene uncertain. The CDR3 loop spans 13 amino acids. V lost 0 bases, J lost 5 bases, and 8 bases lay in between. Germline-derived CDR1 and CDR2 are SEHNR and FQNEAQ (reference sequence). The CDR3 DNA reads TGTGCCAGCAGCTTAGCGCAGGCTGACGAGCAGTACTTC. Translated: CASSLAQADEQYF. Drawing the rest from reference TRBV7-9 and TRBJ2-7, the complete variable domain is DTGVSQNPRHKITKRGQNVTFRCDPISEHNRLYWYRQTLGQGPEFLTYFQNEAQLEKSRLLSDRFSAERPKGSFSTLEIQRTEQGDSAMYLCASSLAQADEQYFGPGTRLTVT.

The chain carries TRBV19 and TRBJ2-2; 10 bases line up with TRBD1. V shed 5 bases, J shed 1 base, and the junction held 7 bases outside the gene matches. The germline V gene encodes CDR1 LNHDA and CDR2 SQIVND (reference sequence). This CDR3 has 17 amino acids. CDR3 in amino acids: CASSGRTGGKNTGELFF. CDR3 sequence (DNA): TGTGCCAGTAGTGGCCGGACAGGGGGTAAGAACACCGGGGAGCTGTTTTTT.

The V gene is TRBV27, the J gene TRBJ1-2; D perhaps matches TRBD1 (5 bases). Germline V gene lookup returns CDR1 MNHEY and CDR2 SMNVEV (reference sequence). This CDR3 is 13 amino acids long. The V end lost 6 bases, the J end lost 5 bases, and 13 bases lay between the germline ends. The CDR3 DNA sequence: TGTGCCAGCAGATCCGGGGACTTATATGGCTACACCTTC. Translation gives CASRSGDLYGYTF.